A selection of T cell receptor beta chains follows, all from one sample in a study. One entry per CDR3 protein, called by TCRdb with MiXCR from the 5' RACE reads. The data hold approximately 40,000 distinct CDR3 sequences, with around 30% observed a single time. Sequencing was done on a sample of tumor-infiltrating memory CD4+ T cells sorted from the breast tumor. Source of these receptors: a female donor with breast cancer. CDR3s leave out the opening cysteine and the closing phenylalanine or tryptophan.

CDR3 protein: SASRGRGGIQY; J gene: TRBJ2-4; V gene: TRBV20-1
CDR3 protein: SGSTDTQY; J gene: TRBJ2-3; V gene: TRBV29-1
CDR3 protein: ASRQGNQPQH; J gene: TRBJ1-5; V gene: TRBV12-3/TRBV12-4
CDR3 protein: ATVTPMNTEAF; J gene: TRBJ1-1; V gene: TRBV28
CDR3 protein: ASRASGQETQY; J gene: TRBJ2-5; V gene: TRBV14
CDR3 protein: ASSFRDGYYT; J gene: TRBJ1-2; V gene: TRBV6-1
CDR3 protein: SARDYLKGPNEKLF; J gene: TRBJ1-4; V gene: TRBV20-1
CDR3 protein: ASGLSGRAYEQY; J gene: TRBJ2-7; V gene: TRBV12-3/TRBV12-4
CDR3 protein: ASSWSGRAGNTGELF; J gene: TRBJ2-2; V gene: TRBV12-3/TRBV12-4
CDR3 protein: ASSYRPGLAGELTDTQY; J gene: TRBJ2-3; V gene: TRBV6-5
CDR3 protein: ASSLQAAWGYT; J gene: TRBJ1-2; V gene: TRBV12-3/TRBV12-4
CDR3 protein: ASSFTFVGTGELF; J gene: TRBJ2-2; V gene: TRBV27
CDR3 protein: ASSERGDSYNEQF; J gene: TRBJ2-1; V gene: TRBV2
CDR3 protein: ASSQGSSGGGNEQF; J gene: TRBJ2-1; V gene: TRBV4-1
CDR3 protein: ASSYAPTRGSHEQF; J gene: TRBJ2-1; V gene: TRBV5-6
CDR3 protein: ASSPGTAAYGYT; J gene: TRBJ1-2; V gene: TRBV5-1
CDR3 protein: ASSFAALSNQPQH; J gene: TRBJ1-5; V gene: TRBV27
CDR3 protein: ASSPPGTSPL; J gene: TRBJ2-7; V gene: TRBV12-3/TRBV12-4
CDR3 protein: ASILEAGGPDGELF; J gene: TRBJ2-2; V gene: TRBV7-2
CDR3 protein: ASSPGGLTGGAF; J gene: TRBJ1-1; V gene: TRBV6-5
CDR3 protein: ASRGLADNEQF; J gene: TRBJ2-1; V gene: TRBV12-3/TRBV12-4
CDR3 protein: SARDPRARNTEAF; J gene: TRBJ1-1; V gene: TRBV20-1
CDR3 protein: ASSSYYEQY; J gene: TRBJ2-7; V gene: TRBV7-2
CDR3 protein: ASSLAVEGTDTQY; J gene: TRBJ2-3; V gene: TRBV4-3
CDR3 protein: ASSPRQGVYEQY; J gene: TRBJ2-7; V gene: TRBV12-3/TRBV12-4
CDR3 protein: ASRTAGGSDTQY; J gene: TRBJ2-3; V gene: TRBV12-3/TRBV12-4
CDR3 protein: ATSTRTSGSMTGELF; J gene: TRBJ2-2; V gene: TRBV15
CDR3 protein: ASSLRSGPNTGELF; J gene: TRBJ2-2; V gene: TRBV11-1
CDR3 protein: SARRDSQNQPQH; J gene: TRBJ1-5; V gene: TRBV20-1
CDR3 protein: ASSYRGNEKLF; J gene: TRBJ1-4; V gene: TRBV6-5
CDR3 protein: ASSAAGTATYEQY; J gene: TRBJ2-7; V gene: TRBV9
CDR3 protein: ASSFTGGGITGELF; J gene: TRBJ2-2; V gene: TRBV28
CDR3 protein: ASTLQGGQTQY; J gene: TRBJ2-5; V gene: TRBV12-3/TRBV12-4
CDR3 protein: ASSQDRVAGAPGTDTQY; J gene: TRBJ2-3; V gene: TRBV3-1
CDR3 protein: SAKTGFSKGYT; J gene: TRBJ1-2; V gene: TRBV20-1
CDR3 protein: ASSLGPPYEQY; J gene: TRBJ2-7; V gene: TRBV5-1
CDR3 protein: SARDLSGADYEQY; J gene: TRBJ2-7; V gene: TRBV20-1
CDR3 protein: ASSLPSFGGGSHEQY; J gene: TRBJ2-7; V gene: TRBV5-6
CDR3 protein: ANGQVLPHEQY; J gene: TRBJ2-7; V gene: TRBV6-5
CDR3 protein: ASNEGAGGAYEQY; J gene: TRBJ2-7; V gene: TRBV28
CDR3 protein: SARRQEPYEQY; J gene: TRBJ2-7; V gene: TRBV20-1
CDR3 protein: ASSSWTGLSHQPQH; J gene: TRBJ1-5; V gene: TRBV7-8
CDR3 protein: SVLTGIEQY; J gene: TRBJ2-7; V gene: TRBV29-1
CDR3 protein: ASSFVLLNEQY; J gene: TRBJ2-7; V gene: TRBV7-2
CDR3 protein: ASSQGTAVQETQY; J gene: TRBJ2-5; V gene: TRBV4-3
CDR3 protein: ASSPGLAGVNEQY; J gene: TRBJ2-7; V gene: TRBV9
CDR3 protein: AWRGKRLAISYEQY; J gene: TRBJ2-7; V gene: TRBV30
CDR3 protein: ASSQSTGAQGNEQF; J gene: TRBJ2-1; V gene: TRBV4-3
CDR3 protein: ASSSTPGNTQY; J gene: TRBJ2-3; V gene: TRBV9
CDR3 protein: ASSARTVQDTQY; J gene: TRBJ2-3; V gene: TRBV9
CDR3 protein: ASSDLAGGSSEQY; J gene: TRBJ2-7; V gene: TRBV6-1
CDR3 protein: ASSHVDLISYNSPLH; J gene: TRBJ1-6; V gene: TRBV4-1
CDR3 protein: ASSEGVGYSTDTQY; J gene: TRBJ2-3; V gene: TRBV7-2
CDR3 protein: ASSSHGRSSYNEQF; J gene: TRBJ2-1; V gene: TRBV7-6
CDR3 protein: ASSRDRTGEQY; J gene: TRBJ2-7; V gene: TRBV3-1